These T cell receptor beta chains were read from a single sample in a study of T cells in Graves' hyperthyroidism and ophthalmopathy. TCRdb fed the multiplex PCR reads into MiXCR, producing one record per CDR3 protein. The sample contains about 260,000 distinct CDR3 sequences, less than 30% of which appear only once. Sample: blood. The receptors here all came from a man aged 40-49 years with Graves' hyperthyroidism that later progressed to Graves' ophthalmopathy. Each CDR3 is given with its conserved first and last residue. Each record gives: V gene, CDR3 protein.

v_gene: TRBV20-1; CDR3aa: CSAQGWGISYEQYF
v_gene: TRBV6-2/TRBV6-3; CDR3aa: CASRRGLVYEQYF
v_gene: TRBV12-3/TRBV12-4; CDR3aa: CASSATGNSPLHF
v_gene: TRBV5-1; CDR3aa: CASSFSHTGELFF
v_gene: TRBV19; CDR3aa: CASSKDRIGQPQHF
v_gene: TRBV3-1; CDR3aa: CASSPGQGPETQYF
v_gene: TRBV6-2/TRBV6-3; CDR3aa: CASSNTGTDRNQPQHF
v_gene: TRBV19; CDR3aa: CASSRVENTEAFF
v_gene: TRBV7-2; CDR3aa: CASSSGPRRGYTF
v_gene: TRBV28; CDR3aa: CASSLLAGTIYF
v_gene: TRBV28; CDR3aa: CAIGVSGANVLTF
v_gene: TRBV6-2/TRBV6-3; CDR3aa: CASSYGVYGYTF
v_gene: TRBV12-3/TRBV12-4; CDR3aa: CASSFSGRGAGEQYF
v_gene: TRBV7-6; CDR3aa: CASSTPATSGSYEQYF
v_gene: TRBV6-1; CDR3aa: CASTDRDNLSNQPQHF
v_gene: TRBV20-1; CDR3aa: CSASIFRDRAAFF
v_gene: TRBV6-2/TRBV6-3; CDR3aa: CASSSYRSTSGSTYEQYF
v_gene: TRBV20-1; CDR3aa: CSASSGRAYEQYF
v_gene: TRBV27; CDR3aa: CASSTLQGNQPQHF
v_gene: TRBV24-1; CDR3aa: CATSTSRTAELLDGYTF
v_gene: TRBV2; CDR3aa: CASSAGLGGELFF
v_gene: TRBV6-2/TRBV6-3; CDR3aa: CAGTAGLIGNTGELFF
v_gene: TRBV6-2/TRBV6-3; CDR3aa: CASKEARGTQPQHF
v_gene: TRBV30; CDR3aa: CAWEPGQENSPLHF
v_gene: TRBV7-2; CDR3aa: CASTPLDREKNIQYF
v_gene: TRBV7-8; CDR3aa: CASSFTTGIEAFF
v_gene: TRBV7-2; CDR3aa: CASTTGGSGNTIYF
v_gene: TRBV4-1; CDR3aa: CASSQDMGGLVWEQYF
v_gene: TRBV6-1; CDR3aa: CASSVPGHREAFF
v_gene: TRBV19; CDR3aa: CASSRQGLQSSSYEQYF
v_gene: TRBV6-2/TRBV6-3; CDR3aa: CASSAGTETYEQYF
v_gene: TRBV7-9; CDR3aa: CASSTSGQGFYGYTF
v_gene: TRBV15; CDR3aa: CATRPGQINYGYTF
v_gene: TRBV24-1; CDR3aa: CATSDPTSEETQYF
v_gene: TRBV11-2; CDR3aa: CASSLLGQGLRGEAFF
v_gene: TRBV20-1; CDR3aa: CSATVGGGNTGELFF
v_gene: TRBV12-3/TRBV12-4; CDR3aa: CASSPLRSYTEQYF
v_gene: TRBV29-1; CDR3aa: CRGLAPETQYF
v_gene: TRBV15; CDR3aa: CATRDLGNTIYF